Shown below are 13 T cell receptor beta chains from a single sample sequenced in a study of graft-versus-host responses after intestinal transplantation. For these receptors, no antigen is known. Libraries were prepared by immunoSEQ multiplex PCR; TCRdb keeps only in-frame clonotypes and omits some of them. The repertoire holds tens of thousands of clones, with roughly 90% as singletons. This material consisted of unstimulated CD8+ T cells sorted from spleen or lymph node cells, taken before transplant. The origin of the receptors is a human donor who was the organ donor for an intestinal transplant.

The J gene is TRBJ2-3, the V gene TRBV10-3; TRBD2 matches at 16 bases. With 9 bases clipped from V and 7 bases from J, the junction kept 4 bases outside the gene matches. The CDR3 is 14 amino acids. The germline CDR1 and CDR2 sequences are ENHRY and SYGVKD. The CDR3 DNA reads as TGTGCCATGGGGACTAGCGGGGGGGAATATACGCAGTATTTT. As protein: CAMGTSGGEYTQYF.

The chain carries TRBV5-1 and TRBJ2-7, with 9 positions matching TRBD1. The CDR3 is 14 amino acids. Germline CDR1 SGHRS, CDR2 YFSETQ. J lost 2 bases, V lost 4 bases, and 4 bases had no gene match. The CDR3 DNA reads as TGCGCCAGCAGCCCAGGGGACAGGGCCTACGAGCAGTACGTC. Amino acids: CASSPGDRAYEQYV.

This clone occurred once. The CDR3 bases are TGTGCCAGCAGTGCCTTCGACAGCCGGAACACTGAAGCTTTCTTT. Translation: CASSAFDSRNTEAFF. The chain uses TRBV2 and TRBJ1-1; possibly TRBD1 for D (5 bases). Trimming took off 4 bases at V and 1 base at J, with 13 bases between the two ends. The CDR3 consists of 15 residues. The germline CDR1 and CDR2 sequences are SNHLY and FYNNEI.

The chain carries TRBV5-5 and TRBJ2-7; the D is unclear. Trimming shortened V by 4 bases and J by 3 bases, and 17 bases separated the two germline ends. The germline V gene encodes CDR1 SGHKS and CDR2 YYEKEE (reference sequence). There are 15 residues in the CDR3. In nucleotides, the CDR3 is TGTGCCAGCAGCATTGTCACCGGAGAAGGCTACGAGCAGTACGTC. Residues: CASSIVTGEGYEQYV.

The chain uses TRBV7-9 and TRBJ2-1; D is possibly TRBD2 (5 bases). Germline V gene data show CDR1 as SEHNR and CDR2 as FQNEAQ (reference sequence). Trimming shortened V by 5 bases and J by 0 bases, and 14 bases separated the two germline ends. The CDR3 spans 16 residues. CDR3 protein: CASSGLTGSSYNEQFF. The CDR3 region has the DNA TGTGCCAGCAGCGGGTTAACGGGAAGCTCCTACAATGAGCAGTTCTTC.

This chain connects TRBV6-5 to TRBJ2-1; D remains unclear. Germline V gives CDR1 MNHEY, CDR2 SVGAGI. The V gene lost 10 bases and the J gene lost 3 bases, with 19 bases spanning the gap. This CDR3 has 15 amino acids. CDR3 in DNA: TGTGCCACCACTGCACGTGGGCCAAGCTACAATGAGCAGTTCTTC. Translation gives CATTARGPSYNEQFF.

V usage is TRBV9 and J usage is TRBJ2-5; TRBD2 matches at 7 bases. Looked up from germline, CDR1 is SGDLS and CDR2 is YYNGEE. After removal of 0 bases from V and 2 bases from J, the junction contained 7 bases not matched to a gene. The CDR3 is made up of 16 amino acids. The CDR3 bases are TGTGCCAGCAGCGTAGGGGGAGGGGCAGATCAAGAGACCCAGTACTTC. Translated, it gives CASSVGGGADQETQYF.

DNA of the CDR3: TGTGCCAGCAGGAATAACTACGAGCAGTACGTC. Protein: CASRNNYEQYV. The rearrangement joins TRBV11-2 to TRBJ2-7; D unresolved. The V gene lost 6 bases and the J gene lost 3 bases, with 6 bases spanning the gap. The CDR3 runs to 11 residues. The germline gives CDR1 SGHAT, CDR2 FQNNGV.

V gene TRBV28 combines with J gene TRBJ2-5, with D hard to call. The V end lost 2 bases, the J end lost 4 bases, and 5 bases lay between the germline ends. The CDR3 length is 12 residues. CDR1 and CDR2 (germline): MDHEN, SYDVKM. CDR3: CASSLIGETQYF. CDR3 sequence (DNA): TGTGCCAGCAGTTTAATCGGAGAGACCCAGTACTTC. The full variable domain, its missing parts supplied by reference TRBV28 and TRBJ2-5, is DVKVTQSSRYLVKRTGEKVFLECVQDMDHENMFWYRQDPGLGLRLIYFSYDVKMKEKGDIPEGYSVSREKKERFSLILESASTNQTSMYLCASSLIGETQYFGPGTRLLVL.

V usage is TRBV6-4 and J usage is TRBJ2-7; weak D call: TRBD2 (7 bases). The CDR3 has 15 amino acids. Looked up from germline, CDR1 is MRHNA and CDR2 is SNTAGT. V shed 8 bases and J shed 4 bases, with 21 bases lying between them. The CDR3 bases are TGTGCCAGCTTGAAGGGGGGGAGCGGGGCTTACGAGCAGTACGTC. It encodes CASLKGGSGAYEQYV.

This chain links TRBV4-1 with TRBJ2-5; 11 bases agree with TRBD2. This CDR3 has 18 residues. Trimming cost V 0 bases and J 2 bases; bases outside gene matches: 8. Per germline, CDR1 MGHRA and CDR2 YSYEKL. The CDR3 protein is CASSQDTMTSGDQETQYF. As DNA, the CDR3 is TGCGCCAGCAGCCAAGATACTATGACTAGCGGGGATCAAGAGACCCAGTACTTC.

The chain combines TRBV13 with TRBJ2-3; the D gene is possibly TRBD2 (5 bases). Trimming removed 4 bases from V and 5 bases from J, with 10 bases in between. The CDR3 totals 13 residues. Germline CDR1 PRHDT, CDR2 FYEKMQ (reference sequence). CDR3 sequence reads: CASSSRLRDTQYF. CDR3 DNA sequence: TGTGCCAGCAGCTCCAGACTAAGAGATACGCAGTATTTT. Based on the CDR3 plus reference TRBV13 and TRBJ2-3, the full variable domain is AAGVIQSPRHLIKEKRETATLKCYPIPRHDTVYWYQQGPGQDPQFLISFYEKMQSDKGSIPDRFSAQQFSDYHSELNMSSLELGDSALYFCASSSRLRDTQYFGPGTRLTVL.

Here the CDR3 DNA reads TGTGCCAGCAGTTACTCGTCAGGGCCCCCGACCGGGGAGCTGTTTTTT. It is translated as CASSYSSGPPTGELFF. The chain couples TRBV6-6 to TRBJ2-2; D may be TRBD1 (5 bases). With 0 bases removed from V and 5 bases from J, the gap between germline ends came to 13 bases. The germline V gene encodes CDR1 MNHNY and CDR2 SVGAGI (reference sequence). This CDR3 comprises 16 residues.